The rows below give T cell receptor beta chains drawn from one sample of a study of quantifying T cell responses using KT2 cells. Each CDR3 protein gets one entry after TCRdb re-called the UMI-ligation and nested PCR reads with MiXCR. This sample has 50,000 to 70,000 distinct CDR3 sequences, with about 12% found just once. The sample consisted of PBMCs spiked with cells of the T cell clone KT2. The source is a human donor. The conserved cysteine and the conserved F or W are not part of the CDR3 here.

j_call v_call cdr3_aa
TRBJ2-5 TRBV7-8 ASSLRYSLGETQY
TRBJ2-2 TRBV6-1 ASSETTDPGELF
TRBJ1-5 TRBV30 AWSEGYSNQPQH
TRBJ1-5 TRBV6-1 ASTEGLNQPQH
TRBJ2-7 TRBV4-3 ASSQDRRAYMDEQY
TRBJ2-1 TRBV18 ASSPGIVNEQF
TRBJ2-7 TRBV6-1 ASSESYSNSYEQY
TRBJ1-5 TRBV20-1 SASQGSRNNQPQH
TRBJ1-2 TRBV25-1 ASSRDRDGIYGYT
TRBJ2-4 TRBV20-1 SARAPGGERDTKNIQY
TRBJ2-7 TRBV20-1 SAKGLLSSYEQY
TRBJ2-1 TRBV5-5 ASTTFQGAAYNEQF
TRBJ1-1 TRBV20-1 SAREVGSLVTEAF
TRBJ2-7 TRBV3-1 ASSRGTSST
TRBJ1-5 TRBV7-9 ASSPTGSFNQPQH
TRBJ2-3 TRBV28 ASSHGTSGSDTQY
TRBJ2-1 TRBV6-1 ASSEGGTGAPEF
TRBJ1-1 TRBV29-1 SVEVGQGY
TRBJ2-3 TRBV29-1 SANPGLAGGTDTQY
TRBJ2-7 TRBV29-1 SVEDLSLSGEQY
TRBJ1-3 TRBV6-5 ASSYSRPRSGNTIY
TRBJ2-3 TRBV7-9 ASSTLAGATDTQY
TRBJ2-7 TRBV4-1 ASSQFPRNEQY
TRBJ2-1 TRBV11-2 ASSLWGLAGGGGQF
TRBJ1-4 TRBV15 ATSQPSGRDAEKLF
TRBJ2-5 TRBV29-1 SVEGEEETQY
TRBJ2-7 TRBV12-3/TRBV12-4 ASSRSHYEQY
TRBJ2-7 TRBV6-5 ASSYSSEVRTVGGVQY
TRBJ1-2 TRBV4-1 ASSQDPRDGYT
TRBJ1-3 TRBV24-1 ATSVTAGNTIY
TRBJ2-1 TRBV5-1 ASSFFDRDTNEQF
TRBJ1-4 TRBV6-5 ASSYLGANEKLF
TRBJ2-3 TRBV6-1 VSSEAGGGADTQY
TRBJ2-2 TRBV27 ASSLFDAEELF
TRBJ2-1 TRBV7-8 ASSRTRGRLDEQF
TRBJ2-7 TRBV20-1 SARGQVYEQY
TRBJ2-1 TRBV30 AWRPQTGRYPYNEQF
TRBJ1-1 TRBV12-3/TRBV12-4 ASSLPWENTEAF
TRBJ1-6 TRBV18 ASSQSDSPLH
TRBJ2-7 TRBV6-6 ASSNRPWDSKAHEQY
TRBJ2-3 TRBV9 ASSVGGGRATDTQY
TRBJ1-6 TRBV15 ATSRDLGSTNSPLH
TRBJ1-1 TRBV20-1 SARVPEAF
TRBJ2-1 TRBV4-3 ASSQAPRGDGNEQF
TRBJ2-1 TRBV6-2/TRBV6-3 ASSSGNEQF
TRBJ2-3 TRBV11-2 ASSLDREDTQY
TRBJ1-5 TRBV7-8 ASSSDLAGNNQPQH
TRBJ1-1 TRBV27 ASSHLKSGSGLRGAF
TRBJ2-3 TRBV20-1 SAPHQREPDTQY
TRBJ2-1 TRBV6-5 ASSVPWAGGYNEQF
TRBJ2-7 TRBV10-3 AISADIGSYEQY
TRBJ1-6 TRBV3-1 ASSPKAAGRGSPLH
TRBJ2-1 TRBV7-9 ASSFWGGGESDEQF
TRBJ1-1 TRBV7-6 ASSLNYIADMNTEAF